The source of this TCR beta chain is a study of blood T cell repertoires in COVID-19. Germline V lookup: CDR1 SGDLS, CDR2 YYNGEE. V lost 3 bases to trimming and J lost 6 bases; unmatched junction nucleotides: 6. This CDR3 is built from 14 residues. Measured with immunoSEQ multiplex PCR; TCRdb has only the in-frame clones, and not every one. Here the sample spans 200,000 to 250,000 clones, less than 90% being singletons. This clonotype was obtained from a woman in her twenties or thirties who had been exposed to COVID-19. This chain links TRBV9 with TRBJ1-5, with 7 bases matching TRBD1. Sample: PBMCs or T cells enriched from blood (not recorded which). CDR3 amino acids: CASSATTGPQPQHF. The DNA of the CDR3 is TGTGCCAGCAGCGCCACGACAGGGCCTCAGCCCCAGCATTTT.